This T cell receptor (beta chain) emerged from a study of shared clonotypes between healthy human individuals. The CDR3 consists of 16 residues. V dropped 0 bases and J dropped 0 bases, with 12 bases sitting between them. The germline gives CDR1 MNHEY, CDR2 SMNVEV (reference sequence). Sequencing was performed with immunoSEQ multiplex PCR; in TCRdb, only in-frame clones are kept and a portion is missing. The sample yields around 690,000 clones, roughly 87% seen once. This clone was observed a single time. The chain links TRBV27 to TRBJ2-7; D may be TRBD1 (6 bases). Sequenced: memory CD8+ T cells from PBMCs. Subset noted: CD45RO+ cells pooled with CCR7-negative TemRA cells. The source is a man aged 18-30 years in good health. Some clones in this sample may be carry-over from other donors' samples. This CDR3 is CASSLSAGQLSYEQYF. The CDR3 DNA sequence: TGTGCCAGCAGTTTATCGGCCGGACAGCTCTCCTACGAGCAGTACTTC.